Listed below are T cell receptor beta chains from one sample, sequenced in a study of T-cell reconstitution after alpha-beta-depleted transplantation in children. TCRdb reanalysed the PCR reads using MiXCR and keeps one entry per CDR3 protein. Of hundreds of thousands of distinct CDR3 sequences listed, approximately 12% are singletons. The input for sequencing was PBMCs, mostly from graft donor cells, taken 360 days after TCRalphabeta/CD19-depleted stem cell transplant. The receptors come from a male patient younger than 18 who had a stem cell transplant for acute myeloid leukemia, so the T cells may come from the graft donor. Both conserved end residues are part of each CDR3. The order of the fields is D gene, V gene, J gene, clone size, CDR3 protein, CDR3 DNA. D genes are given only for firm matches. Some rows have no size entry. The others give once, few or many, or a class for an expanded clone.

>.|TRBV7-3|TRBJ2-3|few
CASSFRTLRQGSSGADTQYF
TGTGCCAGCAGCTTCAGAACGTTGCGACAGGGGTCAAGCGGGGCAGATACGCAGTATTTT
>.|TRBV7-6|TRBJ2-7|.
CASSPLGQPSYEQYF
TGTGCCAGCAGCCCCCTTGGACAGCCCTCCTACGAGCAGTACTTC
>.|TRBV4-3|TRBJ2-7|many
CASSQYLLGQTYEQYF
TGCGCCAGCAGCCAGTACCTTTTGGGGCAGACCTACGAGCAGTACTTC
>TRBD1|TRBV20-1|TRBJ1-6|few
CSARDSTGTYNSPLHF
TGCAGTGCTAGAGATTCGACAGGGACCTATAATTCACCCCTCCACTTT
>TRBD2|TRBV30|TRBJ2-7|many
CAWSTGTSEQYF
TGTGCCTGGAGCACCGGGACTAGCGAGCAGTACTTC
>.|TRBV5-1|TRBJ2-1|.
CASSGHLYNEQFF
TGCGCCAGCAGCGGGCACCTCTACAATGAGCAGTTCTTC
>TRBD2|TRBV18|TRBJ2-7|.
CASSPVGTSGINEQYF
TGTGCCAGCTCACCAGTTGGGACTAGCGGGATCAACGAGCAGTACTTC
>TRBD2|TRBV6-2/TRBV6-3|TRBJ2-7|few
CASTRLAVPPYEQYF
TGTGCCAGCACCAGACTAGCGGTCCCTCCCTACGAGCAGTACTTC
>.|TRBV20-1|TRBJ1-5|few
CSPDVYSKYQPQHF
TGCAGTCCGGACGTGTACTCGAAGTATCAGCCCCAGCATTTT
>TRBD2|TRBV28|TRBJ2-7|many
CASSRSGSSYEQYF
TGTGCCAGCAGTCGTAGCGGGAGCTCCTACGAGCAGTACTTC
>TRBD1|TRBV29-1|TRBJ2-2|many
CSADRGGTGELFF
TGCAGCGCCGACAGGGGTGGGACCGGGGAGCTGTTTTTT
>.|TRBV29-1|TRBJ2-1|few
CSAAPMNNEQFF
TGCAGCGCCGCCCCCATGAACAATGAGCAGTTCTTC
>TRBD2|TRBV29-1|TRBJ2-5|few
CSVRAGVVETQYF
TGCAGCGTTAGGGCGGGAGTAGTGGAGACCCAGTACTTC
>.|TRBV19|TRBJ1-6|.
CASRYDGDNSPLHF
TGTGCCAGTAGATATGACGGAGATAATTCACCCCTCCACTTT
>.|TRBV24-1|TRBJ2-1|few
CATSHSFEQFF
TGTGCCACCAGTCATTCATTCGAGCAGTTCTTC
>.|TRBV5-1|TRBJ2-2|few
CASKGYGAGNTGELFF
TGCGCCAGCAAGGGGTACGGAGCGGGGAACACCGGGGAGCTGTTTTTT
>.|TRBV18|TRBJ2-2|.
CASSPPVGNTGELFF
TGTGCCAGCTCACCACCGGTAGGAAACACCGGGGAGCTGTTTTTT
>.|TRBV6-7|TRBJ1-1|.
CASSFLILQREQGNTEAFF
TGTGCCAGCAGTTTTCTAATTCTTCAGCGCGAACAGGGGAACACTGAAGCTTTCTTT
>TRBD2|TRBV5-1|TRBJ2-3|.
CASSFRTSGRWTPAQYF
TGCGCCAGCAGCTTTCGGACTAGCGGGAGATGGACCCCTGCGCAGTATTTT
>.|TRBV5-1|TRBJ1-5|.
CASAAGGAGNQPQHF
TGCGCCAGCGCCGCAGGCGGGGCAGGGAATCAGCCCCAGCATTTT
>TRBD1|TRBV27|TRBJ1-1|.
CASGENRGNTEAFF
TGTGCCAGCGGTGAAAACAGGGGGAACACTGAAGCTTTCTTT
>TRBD2|TRBV4-2|TRBJ2-3|.
CASSLPLGREVDTQYF
TGTGCCAGCAGCCTACCCCTCGGGAGGGAAGTGGATACGCAGTATTTT
>.|TRBV28|TRBJ2-5|.
CASRLGTGTPFGETQYF
TGTGCCAGCAGGCTTGGTACCGGGACCCCCTTTGGTGAGACCCAGTACTTC
>TRBD2|TRBV12-3/TRBV12-4|TRBJ2-5|.
CASSLTASGRETQYF
TGTGCCAGCAGTTTAACGGCTAGCGGGAGGGAGACCCAGTACTTC
>.|TRBV29-1|TRBJ2-2|.
CSVDRQNTGELFF
TGCAGCGTTGATAGGCAGAACACCGGGGAGCTGTTTTTT
>TRBD2|TRBV7-8|TRBJ2-7|few
CASSLVVGREGFPYEQYF
TGTGCCAGCAGCTTAGTGGTAGGACGGGAGGGATTCCCCTACGAGCAGTACTTC
>TRBD2|TRBV20-1|TRBJ2-4|many
CSARPWGGNRDIQYF
TGCAGTGCTAGACCCTGGGGGGGTAATAGGGACATTCAGTACTTC
>TRBD2|TRBV6-1|TRBJ2-5|.
CASSRASLGTTKETQYF
TGTGCCAGCAGCCGAGCATCACTGGGGACTACCAAAGAGACCCAGTACTTC
>.|TRBV24-1|TRBJ1-2|.
CATSDLPDNYGYTF
TGTGCCACCAGTGATCTTCCTGACAACTATGGCTACACCTTC
>.|TRBV20-1|TRBJ1-2|few
CSAPRESYGYTF
TGCAGTGCTCCCAGGGAAAGCTATGGCTACACCTTC
>TRBD1|TRBV29-1|TRBJ2-3|few
CSVDKTGMVADTQYF
TGCAGCGTCGACAAGACAGGGATGGTCGCAGATACGCAGTATTTT
>TRBD1|TRBV6-2/TRBV6-3|TRBJ2-5|few
CASSLTGVPLQETQYF
TGTGCCAGCAGTTTGACAGGGGTCCCTCTCCAAGAGACCCAGTACTTC
>TRBD2|TRBV2|TRBJ2-3|few
CASSPYPGLAGPSTDTQYF
TGTGCCAGCAGCCCTTACCCCGGACTAGCGGGTCCCAGCACAGATACGCAGTATTTT
>TRBD1|TRBV5-1|TRBJ2-7|few
CASSLATGGPYEQYF
TGCGCCAGCAGCTTGGCCACAGGGGGTCCGTACGAGCAGTACTTC
>TRBD2|TRBV14|TRBJ2-5|.
CASSLQRGRETQYF
TGTGCCAGCAGCCTTCAGCGGGGGAGGGAGACCCAGTACTTC
>TRBD2|TRBV11-3|TRBJ2-2|few
CASSSYSGSGELFF
TGTGCCAGCAGCTCCTATAGCGGGAGCGGGGAGCTGTTTTTT
>TRBD2|TRBV28|TRBJ2-5|.
CASSSAGEQETQYF
TGTGCCAGCAGTTCGGCGGGAGAGCAAGAGACCCAGTACTTC
>.|TRBV2|TRBJ2-2|few
CASSNHIRAANTGELFF
TGTGCCAGCAGTAACCATATTAGAGCGGCGAACACCGGGGAGCTGTTTTTT
>.|TRBV7-9|TRBJ2-1|.
CASSLGAASYNEQFF
TGTGCCAGCAGCTTAGGTGCGGCCTCCTACAATGAGCAGTTCTTC
>.|TRBV3-1|TRBJ1-6|few
CASSQDHRRRDSPLHF
TGTGCCAGCAGCCAAGATCACCGGCGGCGCGATTCACCCCTCCACTTT
>TRBD1|TRBV27|TRBJ2-5|.
CASSVDRRYQETQYF
TGTGCCAGCAGTGTGGACAGGCGTTATCAAGAGACCCAGTACTTC
>TRBD1|TRBV20-1|TRBJ1-5|.
CSAMEDRGIQPQHF
TGCAGTGCTATGGAGGACAGGGGAATCCAGCCCCAGCATTTT
>TRBD1|TRBV5-1|TRBJ2-7|.
CASSSGQGVTYEQYF
TGCGCCAGCAGCTCGGGACAGGGGGTCACCTACGAGCAGTACTTC
>TRBD1|TRBV3-1|TRBJ1-5|.
CASSPWTGGVGNQPQHF
TGTGCCAGCAGCCCCTGGACAGGGGGGGTCGGCAATCAGCCCCAGCATTTT
>.|TRBV29-1|TRBJ2-5|few
CSGRHLIQETQYF
TGCAGCGGTCGACACCTCATCCAAGAGACCCAGTACTTC
>TRBD1|TRBV12-3/TRBV12-4|TRBJ2-1|.
CASSLGRTGGSYNEQFF
TGTGCCAGCAGTTTAGGGCGGACAGGGGGCTCCTACAATGAGCAGTTCTTC
>.|TRBV7-3|TRBJ2-1|few
CASSLIGNDEQFF
TGTGCCAGCAGCTTAATCGGGAACGATGAGCAGTTCTTC
>.|TRBV6-5|TRBJ2-1|few
CASSYVKGSPYNEQFF
TGTGCCAGCAGTTATGTGAAGGGGTCCCCCTACAATGAGCAGTTCTTC
>TRBD2|TRBV7-2|TRBJ2-3|few
CASSLWLAGGVSTDTQYF
TGTGCCAGCAGCTTATGGCTAGCGGGAGGTGTTAGCACAGATACGCAGTATTTT
>.|TRBV29-1|TRBJ2-5|many
CSVEWSRGETQYF
TGCAGCGTTGAGTGGAGTAGGGGAGAGACCCAGTACTTC
>.|TRBV29-1|TRBJ2-7|.
CSVVDYSYEQYF
TGCAGCGTAGTGGACTATTCCTACGAGCAGTACTTC